This T cell receptor (beta chain) was documented in a study of blood T cells in healthy people across ages. Study findings and constraints: Long-lived donors carried more naive CD4+ cells and greater diversity than aged donors. Strong correlation linked observed beta diversity and percent naive T cells.

The sample holds a few counts of this clonotype. What it binds is unknown. The CDR3 spans 14 residues. Per the germline V gene, CDR1 is KGHSH and CDR2 is LQKENI. Together with a sample-barcoded 5' primer, a J-beta primer mix was included in a second PCR lasting roughly 7 to 11 cycles. Carrying 12 random nucleotides, a template-switch adaptor labeled each individual cDNA molecule. TCRdb reprocessed the 5' RACE reads with MiXCR, giving one entry per CDR3 protein. The table lists around 750,000 distinct CDR3 sequences, about 48% of them singletons. Sequencing was performed on blood. The rearrangement joins TRBV18 to TRBJ2-4, with 10 bases matching TRBD1. With the DNA end fitting TRBJ2-7 better, the J assignment may be wrong. The source is a man at least 80 years old in good health. The CDR3 is CASSPGTGVDEQYF. The CDR3 DNA sequence: TGTGCCAGCTCACCAGGGACAGGGGTGGACGAGCAGTACTTC.